The 14 T cell receptor beta chains below all came from one sample that was sequenced in a study of human T cells and chemical hapten exposure. Regarding time point: patch test 3, about 24 weeks after DPC sensitization. The treatment is: therapeutic diphenylcyclopropenone sensitization with weekly scalp DPC. TCRdb re-derived calls from the RACE reads in MiXCR, one entry per CDR3 protein. The sample holds 150,000 to 200,000 distinct CDR3 sequences, 20% to 25% seen once. Sequenced here: whole blood, sampled in connection with sensitization to the hapten diphenylcyclopropenone (DPC). The receptor source for this set is a woman aged 40 to 49 with alopecia areata. Some clones in this sample may be carry-over from other donors' samples.

This clonotype occurred a few times. The chain has TRBV6-1 and TRBJ2-4; a weak D match, TRBD1 (5 bases). CDR1 MNHNS and CDR2 SASEGT come from the germline V gene. The CDR3 extends over 14 amino acids. Trimming removed 8 bases at V and 0 bases at J, with 11 bases between. As DNA, the CDR3 is TGTGCCAGCGGAACGACAGTAGCCAAAAACATTCAGTACTTC. As protein: CASGTTVAKNIQYF.

This clonotype occurred a few times. V gene TRBV14 combines with J gene TRBJ2-1, with 8 positions matching TRBD2. V shed 4 bases, J shed 8 bases, and the junction held 4 bases outside the gene matches. CDR3 length equals 13 residues. Germline V lookup: CDR1 SGHDN, CDR2 FVKESK. CDR3 sequence (DNA): TGTGCCAGCAGCCGCGGACTAGCCGATGAGCAGTTCTTC. This codes for CASSRGLADEQFF.

In its sample, this clonotype was seen a few times. The CDR3 loop reads CASSSEDRAIHSPLHF. The CDR3 nucleotides read TGTGCCAGCAGTTCTGAGGACAGGGCTATACATTCACCCCTCCACTTT. V gene TRBV6-6 combines with J gene TRBJ1-6; TRBD1 agrees at 8 bases. The CDR3 length is 16 residues. J lost 8 bases, V lost 4 bases, and 10 bases had no gene match. Per the germline V gene, CDR1 is MNHNY and CDR2 is SVGAGI (reference sequence).

This clonotype was recorded a few times. The gene calls are TRBV11-3 and TRBJ1-2, with unresolved D. Trimming took 5 bases from V and 5 from J, leaving 15 bases between them. This CDR3 is 14 amino acids long. Germline V gene sequence: CDR1 SGHNT, CDR2 YENEEA. For the CDR3, the DNA is TGTGCCAGCAGCCGCGGCGAAGGGTGGTATGGCTACACCTTC. This codes for CASSRGEGWYGYTF.

This clonotype was detected ten times or more. The rearrangement links TRBV6-5 to TRBJ1-1; 8 nucleotides align to TRBD1. In germline, CDR1 is MNHEY, CDR2 SVGAGI. With V trimmed by 6 bases and J by 3 bases, 6 bases remained unmatched. The CDR3 has 14 residues. CDR3 sequence (DNA): TGTGCCAGCAGCCCCTCCAGGGGGCACACTGAAGCTTTCTTT. Translating gives CASSPSRGHTEAFF.

The chain couples TRBV7-2 to TRBJ2-7; possible D gene TRBD1, 6 bases. The germline CDR1 and CDR2 sequences are SGHTA and FQGNSA. With 4 bases removed from V and 4 bases from J, the gap between germline ends came to 11 bases. This CDR3 has 13 amino acids. CDR3 coding DNA: TGTGCCAGCAGCTCCCGGACAGATTACGAGCAGTACTTC. As protein: CASSSRTDYEQYF.

The sample holds a few counts of this clonotype. This chain connects TRBV28 to TRBJ1-1, with no clear D. V gave up 3 bases and J gave up 0 bases, with 11 bases separating them. Germline lookup yields CDR1 MDHEN and CDR2 SYDVKM. The CDR3 totals 15 residues. The CDR3 is CASSFLTDMNTEAFF. The CDR3 DNA reads as TGTGCCAGCAGTTTCCTAACAGATATGAACACTGAAGCTTTCTTT.

This clonotype was counted a few times. The gene calls are TRBV20-1 and TRBJ2-5, with a weak D call TRBD1 (6 bases). Per the germline V gene, CDR1 is DFQATT and CDR2 is SNEGSKA (reference sequence). This CDR3 has 13 residues. The V gene lost 5 bases and the J gene lost 2 bases, with 12 bases spanning the gap. DNA of the CDR3: TGCAGTGCTTGGGGCAGGGGACAAGAGACCCAGTACTTC. Its translation: CSAWGRGQETQYF.

This clonotype occurred a few times. The chain recombines TRBV18 with TRBJ2-7; D gene ambiguous. Germline CDR1 is KGHSH and CDR2 is LQKENI. V gave up 6 bases and J gave up 4 bases, with 16 bases separating them. The CDR3 totals 14 residues. The CDR3 region is CASSRGPAVYEQYF. DNA of the CDR3: TGTGCCAGCTCCCGCGGCCCGGCCGTGTACGAGCAGTACTTC. The variable domain in full, completed from reference TRBV18 and TRBJ2-7, reads NAGVMQNPRHLVRRRGQEARLRCSPMKGHSHVYWYRQLPEEGLKFMVYLQKENIIDESGMPKERFSAEFPKEGPSILRIQQVVRGDSAAYFCASSRGPAVYEQYFGPGTRLTVT.

This clonotype turned up a few times. In DNA form, the CDR3 reads TGTGCCAGCACACCGGGACCCCGGAGGGGCTACACCTTC. Its protein product is CASTPGPRRGYTF. The chain recombines TRBV6-2 or TRBV6-3 with TRBJ1-2, with D possibly TRBD1 on 5 matching bases. This CDR3 has 13 residues. The ends were cut back, 7 bases at V and 8 bases at J, with 17 bases in the middle. CDR1 and CDR2 from the germline V gene are MNHEY and SVGEGT.

In this sample, this clonotype turned up a few times. This sequence joins TRBV9 and TRBJ2-3, with 7 bases that match TRBD2. Germline V lookup: CDR1 SGDLS, CDR2 YYNGEE. This CDR3 is 15 amino acids long. The trim removed 1 base at V and 6 bases at J, leaving 8 bases unmatched. CDR3 residues: CASSVRAGVSDTQYF. The CDR3 DNA sequence: TGTGCCAGCAGCGTAAGGGCGGGAGTGTCTGATACGCAGTATTTT. Full variable domain (missing parts from reference TRBV9 and TRBJ2-3): DSGVTQTPKHLITATGQRVTLRCSPRSGDLSVYWYQQSLDQGLQFLIQYYNGEERAKGNILERFSAQQFPDLHSELNLSSLELGDSALYFCASSVRAGVSDTQYFGPGTRLTVL.

The V and J genes are TRBV29-1 and TRBJ2-7; TRBD2 matches at 7 bases. Germline trimming cut 7 bases from V and 3 bases from J; bases unmatched to any gene: 9. The germline V gene encodes CDR1 SQVTM and CDR2 ANQGSEA. This CDR3 spans 13 amino acids. The DNA of the CDR3 is TGCAGCGCCAAGCGGCCGGGGGGCTACGAGCAGTACTTC. Its protein is CSAKRPGGYEQYF.

This clonotype was seen only a few times. This chain uses TRBV7-9 with TRBJ2-2; no reliable D call. V dropped 3 bases and J dropped 6 bases, with 2 bases sitting between them. The CDR3 loop spans 11 amino acids. Germline CDR1 and CDR2: SEHNR and FQNEAQ (reference sequence). The DNA of the CDR3 is TGTGCCAGCAGCTTCCCCGGGGAGCTGTTTTTT. Translating gives CASSFPGELFF.

Turning to this clonotype: At one of its ends the junction is not consistent with the germline gene, which may arise from a read error. The rearrangement links TRBV28 to TRBJ2-7; TRBD1 might be the D (6 bases). The CDR3 length is 17 residues. The germline CDR1 and CDR2 sequences are MDHEN and SYDVKM. CDR3 sequence: CASSLYQQGSQTYGQYF. For the CDR3, the DNA is TGTGCCAGCAGTTTATATCAACAGGGTAGCCAGACCTACGGGCAGTACTTC.